The rows below give T cell receptor beta chains drawn from one sample of a study of low-dose radiotherapy and immunotherapy resistance in tumors. TCRdb re-called the reads with MiXCR, one entry per CDR3 protein. Among tens of thousands of distinct CDR3 sequences, 45% to 50% were seen once, and the ten largest hold 4.5% to 6.5%. The sequencing used PBMCs, collected after low-dose radiotherapy plus immunotherapy. These receptors came from a male donor with gallbladder cancer. CDR3s include the opening cysteine and the closing phenylalanine or tryptophan. A D gene is named only where the DNA matches it firmly.

d_gene | j_gene | v_gene | CDR3aa
- | TRBJ2-5 | TRBV20-1 | CSAREAPRVGQTQYF
- | TRBJ2-7 | TRBV15 | CATSKGGTLGYEQYF
TRBD1 | TRBJ1-3 | TRBV7-9 | CASSSPPPGQGGNTIYF
- | TRBJ2-5 | TRBV30 | CAWRAGKETQYF
TRBD2 | TRBJ2-4 | TRBV7-8 | CASSPRPPHGRAGGAKNIQYF
- | TRBJ2-5 | TRBV25-1 | CASRPTPGDGEETQYF
- | TRBJ1-3 | TRBV6-1 | CASTIRGFGNTIYF
- | TRBJ2-1 | TRBV6-8 | CATSDLREGRYEQFF
- | TRBJ2-7 | TRBV28 | CASSRRSYEQYF
- | TRBJ1-1 | TRBV7-2 | CASSLSGMTEAFF
TRBD1 | TRBJ1-1 | TRBV5-1 | CASSRDSKNTEAFF
- | TRBJ2-1 | TRBV6-2/TRBV6-3 | CASSYLGTLYNEQFF
- | TRBJ2-2 | TRBV7-2 | CASRTGGGTGELFFF